This T cell receptor (beta chain) was sequenced during a study of cytomegalovirus exposure and HLA in healthy donors. V was clipped by 6 bases and J by 0 bases; unmatched bases: 4. Germline V gives CDR1 MNHNS, CDR2 SASEGT. The CDR3 loop spans 14 amino acids. Healthy bone marrow donors supplied every sample. PCR amplification relied on 60 Vbeta primers (plus 13 Jbeta primers). Clones were read by immunoSEQ multiplex PCR, and TCRdb kept only the in-frame ones, dropping some. The sample carries some 120,000 clones, over 60% recorded once. Study-wide findings and caveats: Segments of the TCR beta V type were, in most cases, productive about 87% or about 30% of the time in an earlier analysis. While the bulk of TCR sequences proved rare, some public TCRs turned up in many donors. A missense DCLRE1C variant was associated with V- and J-gene trimming of TCR beta chains in a later analysis, and an independent cohort replicated the association.

Remarks on this clone: Its matching antigen is unknown.

The gene calls are TRBV6-1 and TRBJ2-7; 8 bases are a match to TRBD1. The origin of this receptor is a young man in good health and CMV-seronegative. Sequencing was performed on PBMCs. CDR3 loop: CASRRTGSSYEQYF. The CDR3 DNA is TGTGCCAGCAGAAGGACAGGGAGCTCCTACGAGCAGTACTTC.